Presented here are 14 T cell receptor beta chains from one specimen sequenced in a study of tumor-infiltrating lymphocytes in primary liver carcinoma. Unsorted whole blood supplied the RNA, and germline DNA was extracted too. Total RNA amounting to around 530 ng was the source from which TCR beta cDNA was made with a constant-region primer. Amplification in three nested multiplex PCR rounds with slightly modified ARM-PCR gave rise to TCR beta libraries. With TRBV1-TRBV30 forward primers and a C-beta reverse primer, the first two PCR rounds were run for approximately 10 cycles each. TCRdb used MiXCR to reprocess the multiplex PCR reads, holding one entry per CDR3 protein. In the table there are fewer than 350,000 distinct CDR3 sequences, 65% of which are singletons. Sequenced sample: peripheral blood. All receptors come from a man aged 35-49 years with primary liver carcinoma and hepatitis B virus infection.

V usage is TRBV6-6 and J usage is TRBJ1-3, with 7 bases matching TRBD1. The V and J ends lost 5 bases and 8 bases, in that order; junction bases with no gene match: 6. The CDR3 is 13 residues long. Germline V gives CDR1 MNHNY, CDR2 SVGAGI (reference sequence). Written as DNA, the CDR3 is TGTGCCAGCAGTAAACAGGGGAGGGACACCATATATTTT. It is translated as CASSKQGRDTIYF.

Notes on this clonotype: This may arise from a read error, as a much more abundant clone is one base away. V and J are TRBV6-6 and TRBJ2-1; the D is unclear. Germline V gives CDR1 MNHNY, CDR2 SVGAGI (reference sequence). V was trimmed by 4 bases and J by 8 bases, leaving 12 bases between them. There are 13 residues in the CDR3. The CDR3, as DNA: TGTGCCAGCAGTTTCTCTTCCAGCGATGAGCAGTTCTTC. Encoded protein: CASSFSSSDEQFF.

A word on this clonotype: At one end the junction does not follow the germline gene, possibly because of a read error. This chain links TRBV28 with TRBJ2-5; no definite D call. The CDR3 has 14 amino acids. Germline CDR1 is MDHEN and CDR2 is SYDVKM. CDR3 amino acids: CASSTLTGKEIQYF. As DNA, the CDR3 is TGTGCCAGCAGCACCCTGACCGGAAAAGAGATCCAGTACTTC. The whole variable domain, filled in from reference TRBV28 and TRBJ2-5, reads DVKVTQSSRYLVKRTGEKVFLECVQDMDHENMFWYRQDPGLGLRLIYFSYDVKMKEKGDIPEGYSVSREKKERFSLILESASTNQTSMYLCASSTLTGKEIQYFGPGTRLLVL.

A word on this clonotype: This may arise from a read error, as a much more abundant clone is one base away. The chain joins TRBV6-5 to TRBJ2-7; TRBD1 might be the D (6 bases). This CDR3 spans 12 amino acids. V was shortened by 10 bases and J by 3 bases, with 13 bases between the two germline ends. Looked up from germline, CDR1 is MNHEY and CDR2 is SVGAGI. The CDR3 sequence: CANGQKVYEQYF. The CDR3 nucleotides read TGTGCCAACGGACAGAAAGTCTACGAGCAGTACTTC.

The CDR3 nucleotides read TGCTTAAGAGGGGGGTTTCATGGCTACACCTTC. Amino acids: CLRGGFHGYTF. This chain uses TRBV20-1 with TRBJ1-2, with a weak D call TRBD1 (6 bases). The CDR3 is 11 residues long. Germline lookup yields CDR1 DFQATT and CDR2 SNEGSKA (reference sequence).

A remark on this clonotype: A much larger clone sits a single nucleotide away, making a read error possible. The chain carries TRBV6-6 and TRBJ1-4, with TRBD1 as a possible D gene (6 bases). This CDR3 region has 16 residues. The germline CDR1 and CDR2 sequences are MNHNY and SVGAGI (reference sequence). The CDR3 reads CTSSYPSGGLDEKLFF. For the CDR3, the DNA is TGTACCAGCAGTTACCCCTCGGGGGGGCTGGACGAAAAACTGTTTTTT.

With regard to this clonotype: One junction end disagrees with the germline gene, perhaps due to a read error. The J gene is TRBJ2-3, the V gene TRBV11-1; D possibly corresponds to TRBD2 (5 bases). The CDR3 is 15 residues long. In germline, CDR1 is SGHAT, CDR2 FQDESV (reference sequence). DNA for the CDR3: TGTGCTAGCAGTTTGCCGAGGGAGAGCATGGATACGCAGTATTTT. Residues: CASSLPRESMDTQYF.

This chain joins TRBV7-9 and TRBJ2-5; 9 bases match TRBD2. After removal of 6 bases from V and 0 bases from J, the junction contained 2 bases not matched to a gene. The germline gives CDR1 SEHNR, CDR2 FQNEAQ (reference sequence). The CDR3 has 14 amino acids. CDR3 region: CASRTSGNQETQYF. In DNA form, the CDR3 reads TGTGCCAGCAGGACTAGCGGCAACCAAGAGACCCAGTACTTC.

Comments on this clonotype: Possible read error: a much larger clone is one base away. The rearrangement uses TRBV6-5 and TRBJ2-1; 9 nucleotides match TRBD2. With 3 bases clipped from V and 8 bases from J, the junction kept 11 bases outside the gene matches. The CDR3 extends over 16 amino acids. Germline-derived CDR1 and CDR2 are MNHEY and SVGAGI. For the CDR3, the DNA is TGTGCCAGCAGTTATGGGACTAGCAGGAGGCTGGATGAGCAGTTCTTC. As protein: CASSYGTSRRLDEQFF.

Comments on this clonotype: A much larger clone differs by one base, so this may be a read error. CDR3 sequence (DNA): TGTGCCAGCGGCTTGAGCGGTAGCGGGAAAGAGACCCAGTACTTC. Its translation is CASGLSGSGKETQYF. The chain couples TRBV5-4 to TRBJ2-5; 8 bases match TRBD2. The V gene's germline CDR1 is SGHNT and CDR2 YYREEE (reference sequence). The CDR3 is made up of 15 amino acids. The full variable domain, in which reference TRBV5-4 and TRBJ2-5 provide the parts outside the CDR3, is ETGVTQSPTHLIKTRGQQVTLRCSSQSGHNTVSWYQQALGQGPQFIFQYYREEENGRGNFPPRFSGLQFPNYSSELNVNALELDDSALYLCASGLSGSGKETQYFGPGTRLLVL.

Notes on this clonotype: A much larger clonotype is one base distant, so this may be a read error. This chain links TRBV12-3 or TRBV12-4 with TRBJ2-1; 7 nucleotides align to TRBD2. This CDR3 has 13 amino acids. The CDR3 reads CASQAGSYNEHFF. Written as DNA, the CDR3 is TGTGCCAGCCAAGCGGGATCCTACAATGAGCACTTCTTC.

The rearrangement joins TRBV5-1 to TRBJ1-4; the D gene is possibly TRBD1 (6 bases). Germline V CDR1 and CDR2: SGHRS, YFSETQ. The CDR3 totals 16 residues. V dropped 1 base and J dropped 8 bases, with 18 bases sitting between them. CDR3 in DNA: TGCGCCAGCAGCTTGACAAGTTCCGGGACAAGAGAAAAACTGTTTTTT. As protein: CASSLTSSGTREKLFF.

V is TRBV5-1 and J is TRBJ2-3; TRBD2 aligns across 12 bases. Trimming cost V 1 base and J 4 bases; bases outside gene matches: 7. Germline-derived CDR1 and CDR2 are SGHRS and YFSETQ. The CDR3 consists of 17 residues. The CDR3 bases are TGCGCCAGCAGCTTGAGGACTAGCGGGACTCAACCAGATACGCAGTATTTT. It translates to CASSLRTSGTQPDTQYF.

The chain has TRBV29-1 and TRBJ2-5; D unclear. Trimming left V 6 bases short and J 1 base short, with 9 bases between. CDR1 and CDR2 (germline): SQVTM, ANQGSEA. The CDR3 is 12 amino acids. The CDR3 DNA reads TGCAGCGTCGCGACTTTCCAAGAGACCCAGTACTTC. It is translated as CSVATFQETQYF.